This record looks at one T cell receptor beta chain sequence and its context. Trimming removed 4 bases from V and 4 bases from J; junction bases left unmatched: 6. The germline CDR1 and CDR2 sequences are SGDLS and YYNGEE. This CDR3 is 14 amino acids long. The data originate from a study of T cell responses to AZD1222 COVID-19 vaccine. Libraries were prepared by immunoSEQ multiplex PCR; TCRdb keeps only in-frame clonotypes and omits some of them. The table records over 50,000 clones, 89% of them present only once. The genes are TRBV9 and TRBJ1-2; 8 nucleotides align to TRBD1. The sequencing used peripheral blood, collected 28 days after the second AZD1222 dose. The receptor was isolated from an adult who received the AZD1222 COVID-19 vaccine. Here the CDR3 reads CASSPGTGPYGYTF. In nucleotides, the CDR3 is TGTGCCAGCAGCCCAGGGACAGGACCCTATGGCTACACCTTC. The whole variable domain, remainder taken from reference TRBV9 and TRBJ1-2, is DSGVTQTPKHLITATGQRVTLRCSPRSGDLSVYWYQQSLDQGLQFLIQYYNGEERAKGNILERFSAQQFPDLHSELNLSSLELGDSALYFCASSPGTGPYGYTFGSGTRLTVV.